The clone carrying this T cell receptor (beta chain) has a handful of counts. Antigen specificity is unknown. The sample originates from a study of T cells in Graves' hyperthyroidism and ophthalmopathy. Study observations and caveats: Blood samples included most of the expanded thyroid clonotypes exceeding 0.001.

This CDR3 comprises 16 residues. With 5 bases removed from V and 6 bases from J, the gap between germline ends came to 20 bases. Germline V gene data show CDR1 as SEHNR and CDR2 as FQNEAQ (reference sequence). There were TCR beta CDR3 regions amplified from RNA transcripts. The primer set for the first-round RT-PCR of the TCR CDR3 was HTBI. TCRdb itself ran the multiplex PCR reads through MiXCR, one entry per CDR3 protein. The sample carries about 840,000 distinct CDR3 sequences, around 39% recorded once. A lack of ophthalmopathy progression within 18 months defined stable Graves' hyperthyroidism. The chain carries TRBV7-9 and TRBJ1-5; no clear D gene. The TCR originated in a man between 18 and 29 years old with Graves' hyperthyroidism. Sequencing used blood. The CDR3 reads CASSLASTPLGQPQHF. CDR3 DNA: TGTGCCAGCAGCCTGGCCTCGACCCCCCTCGGTCAGCCCCAGCATTTT.